This TCR beta chain comes out of a study of T cells after posttransplantation cyclophosphamide. Profiled with immunoSEQ multiplex PCR; TCRdb holds only in-frame clones, not every one. The sample shows 40,000 or so clones, none of them appearing just once. CDR3 size: 16 residues. Germline assignment: CDR1 SGHRS and CDR2 YFSETQ. The V end was cut by 1 base, the J end by 3 bases, with 13 bases between. This clone was seen ten or more times. This clonotype originated in a man younger than 40 in good health and a related stem cell transplant donor. The V gene is TRBV5-1, the J gene TRBJ2-2; D gene unclear. The sequenced sample consisted of PBMCs. DNA for the CDR3: TGCGCCAGCAGCTTGCGCCCAAAGGGCGACACCGGGGAGCTGTTTTTT. Protein: CASSLRPKGDTGELFF.